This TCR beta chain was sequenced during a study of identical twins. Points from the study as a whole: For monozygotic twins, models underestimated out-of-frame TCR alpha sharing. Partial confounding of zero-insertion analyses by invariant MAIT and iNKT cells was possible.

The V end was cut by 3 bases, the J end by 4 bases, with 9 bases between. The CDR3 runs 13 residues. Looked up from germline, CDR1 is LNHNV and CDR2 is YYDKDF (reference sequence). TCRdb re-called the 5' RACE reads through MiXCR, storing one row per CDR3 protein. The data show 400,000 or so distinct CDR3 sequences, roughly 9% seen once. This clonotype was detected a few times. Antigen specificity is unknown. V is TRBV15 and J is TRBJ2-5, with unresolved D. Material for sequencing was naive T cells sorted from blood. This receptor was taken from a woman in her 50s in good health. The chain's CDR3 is CATSSRPVETQYF. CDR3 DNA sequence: TGTGCCACCAGCAGTCGACCTGTAGAGACCCAGTACTTC.